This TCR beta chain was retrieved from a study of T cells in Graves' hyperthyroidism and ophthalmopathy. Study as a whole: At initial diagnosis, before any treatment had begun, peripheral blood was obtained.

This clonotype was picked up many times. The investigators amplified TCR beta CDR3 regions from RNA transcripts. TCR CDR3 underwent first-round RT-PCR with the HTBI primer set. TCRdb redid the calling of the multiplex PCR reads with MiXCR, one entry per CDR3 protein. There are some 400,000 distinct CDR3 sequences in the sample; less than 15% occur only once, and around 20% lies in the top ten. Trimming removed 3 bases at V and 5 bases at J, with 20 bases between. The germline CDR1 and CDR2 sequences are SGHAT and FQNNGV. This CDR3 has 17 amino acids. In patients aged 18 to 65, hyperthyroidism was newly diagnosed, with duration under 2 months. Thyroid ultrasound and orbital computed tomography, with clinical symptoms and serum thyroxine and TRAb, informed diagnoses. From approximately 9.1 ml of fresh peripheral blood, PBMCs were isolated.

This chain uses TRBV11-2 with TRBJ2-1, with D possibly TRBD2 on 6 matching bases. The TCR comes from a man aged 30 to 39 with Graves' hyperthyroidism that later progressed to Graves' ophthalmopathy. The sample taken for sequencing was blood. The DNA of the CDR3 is TGTGCCAGCAGCTTTTCGGATGCGGGGACTCCGAACAATGAGCAGTTCTTC. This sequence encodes CASSFSDAGTPNNEQFF.